The present TCR beta chain was sequenced within a study of blood T cell repertoires in COVID-19. TCRdb keeps only in-frame clones here, not all; method: immunoSEQ multiplex PCR. Of some 120,000 clones in the sample, around 87% were seen once. Sequenced material: peripheral blood. This sequence originates from a man aged 50 to 60 with acute or convalescent COVID-19.

The CDR3 DNA sequence: TGTGCCAGCAGTTACGGACAGGGCATCTACGAGCAGTACTTC. Protein: CASSYGQGIYEQYF. The V and J genes are TRBV6-2 or TRBV6-3 and TRBJ2-7, with 8 bases aligning to TRBD1. Trimming removed 2 bases from V and 3 bases from J; junction bases left unmatched: 3. In germline, CDR1 is MNHEY, CDR2 SVGEGT. The CDR3 spans 14 residues.